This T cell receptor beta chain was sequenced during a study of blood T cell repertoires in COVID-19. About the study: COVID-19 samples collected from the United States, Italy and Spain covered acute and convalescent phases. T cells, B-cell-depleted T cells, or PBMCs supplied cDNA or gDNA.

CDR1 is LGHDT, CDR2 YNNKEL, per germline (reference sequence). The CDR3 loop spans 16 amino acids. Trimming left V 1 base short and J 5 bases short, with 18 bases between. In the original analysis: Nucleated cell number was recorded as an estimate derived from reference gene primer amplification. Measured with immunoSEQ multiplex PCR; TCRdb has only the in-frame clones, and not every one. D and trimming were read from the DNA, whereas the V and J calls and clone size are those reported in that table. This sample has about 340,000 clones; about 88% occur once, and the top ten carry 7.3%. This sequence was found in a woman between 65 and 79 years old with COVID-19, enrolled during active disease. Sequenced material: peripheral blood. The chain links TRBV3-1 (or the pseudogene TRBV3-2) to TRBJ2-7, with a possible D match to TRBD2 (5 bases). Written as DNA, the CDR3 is TGTGCCAGCAGCCAAGGCGCTCAGTGGGAGTTCAACGAGCAGTACTTC. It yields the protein CASSQGAQWEFNEQYF.